This TCR beta chain was identified in a study of blood T cell repertoires in COVID-19. Study context: Specimens from acute and convalescent COVID-19 originated in the United States, Italy and Spain. Sources were T cells, B-cell-depleted T cells, or PBMCs; the material itself was cDNA or gDNA.

V lost 4 bases and J 4 bases, leaving 11 bases between the germline ends. There are 13 residues in the CDR3. The V gene's germline CDR1 is SGHTA and CDR2 FQGNSA. In the original analysis: Amplification of reference gene primers was used by the study to estimate nucleated cell counts. The table came from immunoSEQ multiplex PCR; TCRdb's copy has only in-frame clones and leaves some out. V and J calls and clone size are those listed in that table; D and trimming were worked out from the DNA. The sample lists roughly 49,000 clones; under 70% were seen once. The chain couples TRBV7-2 to TRBJ2-7, with no clear D. This clonotype originated in a woman aged 65 to 85 with acute or convalescent COVID-19. What was sequenced was peripheral blood. The CDR3 reads CASSSSNGYEQYF. The CDR3 nucleotides are TGTGCCAGCAGCTCGTCGAACGGGTACGAGCAGTACTTC.